Shown below are 14 T cell receptor beta chains from a single sample sequenced in a study of blood T cell repertoires in COVID-19. Here immunoSEQ multiplex PCR was the method, and the copy in TCRdb shows in-frame clones only, minus some. Among approximately 300,000 clones listed, 90% were seen once. The sample consisted of peripheral blood. These receptors originate from a woman between 40 and 55 years old with acute or convalescent COVID-19.

DNA of the CDR3: TGTGCCAGTCAGAAGGCAGGCCATAACTATGGCTACACCTTC. This codes for CASQKAGHNYGYTF. J is TRBJ1-2 and V is TRBV19; D gene uncertain. The CDR3 length is 14 residues. V gave up 8 bases and J gave up 1 base, with 14 bases separating them. CDR1 is LNHDA, CDR2 SQIVND, per germline (reference sequence).

The V and J genes are TRBV5-4 and TRBJ1-2; D perhaps matches TRBD1 (6 bases). The CDR3 consists of 13 residues. CDR1 and CDR2 (germline): SGHNT, YYREEE (reference sequence). Deletions cut 5 bases from V and 6 bases from J, with 14 bases between. Here the CDR3 reads CASSYSGGHGYTF. CDR3 bases: TGTGCCAGCAGTTACTCTGGGGGCCATGGCTACACCTTC. The full variable domain, rest sourced from reference TRBV5-4 and TRBJ1-2, is ETGVTQSPTHLIKTRGQQVTLRCSSQSGHNTVSWYQQALGQGPQFIFQYYREEENGRGNFPPRFSGLQFPNYSSELNVNALELDDSALYLCASSYSGGHGYTFGSGTRLTVV.

In the case of this clone: Other DNA sequences in this sample translate to the same CDR3. The CDR3 is CASSRDRNTEAFF. The CDR3, as DNA: TGTGCCAGCTCACGGGACAGAAACACTGAAGCTTTCTTT. The chain uses TRBV18 and TRBJ1-1, with TRBD1 matching 7 bases. CDR3 length equals 13 residues. Germline assignment: CDR1 KGHSH and CDR2 LQKENI. The J segment lost 2 bases and the V segment lost 4 bases, leaving 1 base of the junction unmatched.

This clone was recorded a few times. The chain employs TRBV19 and TRBJ1-5; perhaps TRBD1 as D (6 bases). From germline, CDR1 is LNHDA and CDR2 SQIVND (reference sequence). The CDR3 length is 16 residues. V dropped 7 bases and J dropped 2 bases, with 18 bases sitting between them. CDR3 in amino acids: CASTLGGALGNQPQHF. DNA for the CDR3: TGTGCCAGTACCCTCGGGGGGGCGCTTGGCAATCAGCCCCAGCATTTT.

This clone has only one observation. The genes are TRBV27 and TRBJ1-2; 7 nucleotides match TRBD1. CDR1 is MNHEY, CDR2 SMNVEV, per germline (reference sequence). V was clipped by 5 bases and J by 8 bases; unmatched bases: 8. The CDR3 extends over 13 amino acids. CDR3 in DNA: TGTGCCAGCAGTCCCAAACAGGGGAACGGCTACACCTTC. Translating gives CASSPKQGNGYTF.

The V and J genes are TRBV7-2 and TRBJ1-1, with 7 bases matching TRBD1. Looked up from germline, CDR1 is SGHTA and CDR2 is FQGNSA. V shed 2 bases, J shed 1 base, and the junction held 13 bases outside the gene matches. CDR3 length: 18 residues. The CDR3 is CASSLWGQGGLGNTEAFF. The CDR3 DNA sequence: TGTGCCAGCAGCTTATGGGGTCAAGGGGGCCTGGGGAACACTGAAGCTTTCTTT.

The CDR3 bases are TGTGCCTGGTCCGGGGTAAACACTGAAGCTTTCTTT. Translated: CAWSGVNTEAFF. The chain joins TRBV30 to TRBJ1-1; D gene unclear. V gave up 5 bases and J gave up 2 bases, with 9 bases separating them. Germline V gene lookup returns CDR1 GTSNPN and CDR2 SVGIG (reference sequence). The CDR3 covers 12 residues.

This clone was seen a few times. The rearrangement joins TRBV6-5 to TRBJ2-3; 9 nucleotides align to TRBD2. The CDR3 is 14 amino acids. The germline V gene encodes CDR1 MNHEY and CDR2 SVGAGI. V was pared by 8 bases and J by 0 bases, with 3 bases of the junction left unmatched. The CDR3 loop reads CASVLAGSTDTQYF. The CDR3 region has the DNA TGTGCCAGCGTCCTAGCGGGGAGCACAGATACGCAGTATTTT.

This sequence joins TRBV19 and TRBJ1-1; 7 nucleotides line up with TRBD1. The trim removed 4 bases at V and 6 bases at J, leaving 14 bases unmatched. This CDR3 spans 16 amino acids. Germline loops: CDR1 LNHDA, CDR2 SQIVND (reference sequence). CDR3 sequence (DNA): TGTGCCAGTAGTACAACGCCCGACAGGGACGAGCCTGAAGCTTTCTTT. This codes for CASSTTPDRDEPEAFF.

V and J are TRBV21-1 and TRBJ1-1; the table assigns TRBD1, which was not confirmed against the DNA. TRBV21-1 is reported as a pseudogene. The CDR3 contains 17 residues. The CDR3 nucleotides read TGTGCCAGCAGCAAGGAGGGGGCGGAACAGGGAAGGCCTGAAGCTTTCTTT. It codes for CASSKEGAEQGRPEAFF.

The chain recombines TRBV4-1 with TRBJ1-1, with D unresolved. The CDR3 consists of 11 residues. Germline lookup yields CDR1 MGHRA and CDR2 YSYEKL. With 1 base removed from V and 11 bases from J, the gap between germline ends came to 8 bases. Here the CDR3 reads CASSQANWAFF. CDR3 sequence (DNA): TGCGCCAGCAGCCAAGCTAACTGGGCTTTCTTT.

The J gene is TRBJ2-3, the V gene TRBV2; 15 positions agree with TRBD2. From germline, CDR1 is SNHLY and CDR2 FYNNEI. Trimming cost V 8 bases and J 8 bases; bases outside gene matches: 5. This CDR3 is built from 14 residues. The CDR3 spells CASGLAGGFGTQYF. The CDR3 DNA is TGTGCCAGCGGACTAGCGGGGGGGTTTGGTACGCAGTATTTT.

This clone has just one count. As DNA, the CDR3 is TGTGCCAGCTCACCTCCCGTCGGCTCTGGAAACACCATATATTTT. As protein: CASSPPVGSGNTIYF. The chain carries TRBV18 and TRBJ1-3; D not certain. Germline V gene sequence: CDR1 KGHSH, CDR2 LQKENI. V lost 3 bases to trimming and J lost 0 bases, with 9 bases between them. The CDR3 loop spans 15 amino acids.

This chain joins TRBV4-1 and TRBJ1-1; TRBD1 is a possible D gene (6 bases). V lost 4 bases, J lost 6 bases, and 15 bases lay in between. CDR3 size: 14 residues. CDR1 and CDR2 (germline): MGHRA, YSYEKL. CDR3 loop: CASSPRGGASEAFF. The CDR3 region has the DNA TGCGCCAGCAGCCCCCGAGGGGGGGCGTCTGAAGCTTTCTTT.